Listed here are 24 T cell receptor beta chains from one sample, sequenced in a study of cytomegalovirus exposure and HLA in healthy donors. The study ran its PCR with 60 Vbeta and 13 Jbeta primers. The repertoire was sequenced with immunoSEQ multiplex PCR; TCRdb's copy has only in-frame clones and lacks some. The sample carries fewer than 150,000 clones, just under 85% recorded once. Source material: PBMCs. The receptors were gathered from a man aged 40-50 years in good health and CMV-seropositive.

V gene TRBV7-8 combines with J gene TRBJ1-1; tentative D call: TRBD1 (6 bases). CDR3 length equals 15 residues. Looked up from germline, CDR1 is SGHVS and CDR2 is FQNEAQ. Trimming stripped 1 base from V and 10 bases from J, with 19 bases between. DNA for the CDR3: TGTGCCAGCAGCTTAGAGAGAAGGGGGGGTCGGGGAGCTTTCTTT. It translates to CASSLERRGGRGAFF. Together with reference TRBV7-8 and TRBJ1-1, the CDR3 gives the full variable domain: GAGVSQSPRYKVAKRGQDVALRCDPISGHVSLFWYQQALGQGPEFLTYFQNEAQLDKSGLPSDRFFAERPEGSVSTLKIQRTQQEDSAVYLCASSLERRGGRGAFFGQGTRLTVV.

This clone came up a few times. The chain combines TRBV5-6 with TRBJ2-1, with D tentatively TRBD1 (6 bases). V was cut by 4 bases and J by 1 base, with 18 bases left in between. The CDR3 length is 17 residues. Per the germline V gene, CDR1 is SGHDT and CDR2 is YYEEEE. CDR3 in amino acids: CASSPFSGGPSYNEQFF. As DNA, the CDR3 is TGTGCCAGCAGCCCCTTCTCTGGGGGCCCTTCCTACAATGAGCAGTTCTTC.

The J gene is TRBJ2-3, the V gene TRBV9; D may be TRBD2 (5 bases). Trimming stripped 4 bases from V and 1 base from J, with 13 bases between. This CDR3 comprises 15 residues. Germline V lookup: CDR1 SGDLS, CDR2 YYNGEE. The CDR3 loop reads CASSTPRGGTDTQYF. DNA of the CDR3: TGTGCCAGCAGCACCCCTCGGGGAGGCACAGATACGCAGTATTTT.

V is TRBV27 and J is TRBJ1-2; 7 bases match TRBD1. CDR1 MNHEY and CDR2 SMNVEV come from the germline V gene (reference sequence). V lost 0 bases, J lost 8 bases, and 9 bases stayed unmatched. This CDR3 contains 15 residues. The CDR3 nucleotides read TGTGCCAGCAGTTTATCTACCAGGGGGGAAGACGGCTACACCTTC. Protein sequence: CASSLSTRGEDGYTF.

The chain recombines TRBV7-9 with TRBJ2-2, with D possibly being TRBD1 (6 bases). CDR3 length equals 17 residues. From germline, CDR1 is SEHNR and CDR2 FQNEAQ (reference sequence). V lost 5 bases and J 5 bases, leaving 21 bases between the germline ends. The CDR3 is CASSPLQQGRNTGELFF. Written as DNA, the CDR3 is TGTGCCAGCAGCCCACTTCAACAGGGTAGGAATACCGGGGAGCTGTTTTTT.

CDR3 loop: CASSLGTRDQETQYF. The CDR3 region has the DNA TGTGCCAGCAGCTTGGGTACCAGGGACCAAGAGACCCAGTACTTC. This chain connects TRBV5-5 to TRBJ2-5; D is possibly TRBD1 (5 bases). V was trimmed by 0 bases and J by 0 bases, leaving 9 bases between them. The V gene's germline CDR1 is SGHKS and CDR2 YYEKEE (reference sequence). This CDR3 is 15 amino acids long.

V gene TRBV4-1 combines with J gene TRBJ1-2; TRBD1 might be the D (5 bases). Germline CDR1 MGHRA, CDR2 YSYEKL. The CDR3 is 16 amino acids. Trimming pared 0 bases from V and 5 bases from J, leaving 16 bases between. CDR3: CASSQDPGGYRYGYTF. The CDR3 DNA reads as TGCGCCAGCAGCCAAGATCCGGGGGGTTACCGGTATGGCTACACCTTC.

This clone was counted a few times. Written as DNA, the CDR3 is TGTGCCAGCAGTCCCTTCAAAAACATTCAGTACTTC. Its protein product is CASSPFKNIQYF. This chain uses TRBV25-1 with TRBJ2-4; D gene ambiguous. The germline CDR1 and CDR2 sequences are MGHDK and SYGVNS. The CDR3 length is 12 residues. V was shortened by 5 bases and J by 3 bases, with 5 bases between the two germline ends.

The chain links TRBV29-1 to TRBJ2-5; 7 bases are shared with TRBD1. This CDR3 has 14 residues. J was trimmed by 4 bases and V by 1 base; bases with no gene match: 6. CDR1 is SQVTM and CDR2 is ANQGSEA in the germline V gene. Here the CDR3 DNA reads TGCAGCGTTGAAGTAAGAGGGGGCCGAGAGACCCAGTACTTC. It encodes CSVEVRGGRETQYF.

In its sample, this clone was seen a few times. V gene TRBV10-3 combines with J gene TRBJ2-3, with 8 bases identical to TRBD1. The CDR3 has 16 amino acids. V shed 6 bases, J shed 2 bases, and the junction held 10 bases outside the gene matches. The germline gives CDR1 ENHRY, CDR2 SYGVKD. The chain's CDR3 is CAIRQFGTGLTDTQYF. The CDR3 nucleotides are TGTGCCATCAGGCAGTTTGGGACAGGACTCACAGATACGCAGTATTTT.

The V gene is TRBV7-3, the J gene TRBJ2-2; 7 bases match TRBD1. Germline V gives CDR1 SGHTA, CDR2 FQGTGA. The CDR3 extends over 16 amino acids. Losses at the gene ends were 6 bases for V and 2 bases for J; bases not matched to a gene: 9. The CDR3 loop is CASSPTRDSNTGELFF. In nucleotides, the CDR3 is TGTGCCAGCAGTCCTACCCGGGACAGTAACACCGGGGAGCTGTTTTTT.

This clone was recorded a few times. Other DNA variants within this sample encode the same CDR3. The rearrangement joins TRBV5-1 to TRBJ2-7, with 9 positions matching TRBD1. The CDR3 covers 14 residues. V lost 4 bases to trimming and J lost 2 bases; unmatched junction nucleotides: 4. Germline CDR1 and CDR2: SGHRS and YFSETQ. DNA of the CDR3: TGCGCCAGCAGCCCCAGGACAGGGGCCTACGAGCAGTACTTC. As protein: CASSPRTGAYEQYF.

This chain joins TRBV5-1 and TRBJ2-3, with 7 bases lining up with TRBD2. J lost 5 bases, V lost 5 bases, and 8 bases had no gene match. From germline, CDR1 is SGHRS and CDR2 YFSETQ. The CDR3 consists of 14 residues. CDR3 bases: TGCGCCAGCAGTACCGGACTAGAATTAGATACGCAGTATTTT. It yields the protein CASSTGLELDTQYF.

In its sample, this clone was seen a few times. The CDR3 sequence is CASSETPYNEQFF. The CDR3 DNA is TGTGCCAGCAGTGAGACACCCTACAATGAGCAGTTCTTC. The V call is TRBV6-1, the J call TRBJ2-1; D is ambiguous. The germline V gene has CDR1 MNHNS and CDR2 SASEGT. This CDR3 is 13 amino acids long. V was shortened by 3 bases and J by 2 bases, with 5 bases between the two germline ends.

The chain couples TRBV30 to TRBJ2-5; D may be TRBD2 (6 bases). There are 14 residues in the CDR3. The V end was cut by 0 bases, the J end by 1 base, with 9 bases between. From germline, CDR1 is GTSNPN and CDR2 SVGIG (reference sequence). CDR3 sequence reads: CAWSVGGFQETQYF. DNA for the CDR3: TGTGCCTGGAGTGTTGGGGGGTTCCAAGAGACCCAGTACTTC.

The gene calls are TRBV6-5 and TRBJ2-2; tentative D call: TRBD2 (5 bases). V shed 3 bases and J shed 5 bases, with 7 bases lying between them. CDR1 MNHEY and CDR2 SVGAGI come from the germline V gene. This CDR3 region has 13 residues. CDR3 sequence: CASSYGRTGELFF. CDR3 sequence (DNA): TGTGCCAGCAGTTATGGGAGAACCGGGGAGCTGTTTTTT.

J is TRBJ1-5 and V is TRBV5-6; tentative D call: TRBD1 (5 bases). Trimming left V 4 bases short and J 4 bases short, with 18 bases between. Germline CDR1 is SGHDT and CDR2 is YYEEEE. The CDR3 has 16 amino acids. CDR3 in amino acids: CASSVTGPGGNQPQHF. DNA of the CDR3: TGTGCCAGCAGCGTTACAGGTCCCGGAGGGAATCAGCCCCAGCATTTT.

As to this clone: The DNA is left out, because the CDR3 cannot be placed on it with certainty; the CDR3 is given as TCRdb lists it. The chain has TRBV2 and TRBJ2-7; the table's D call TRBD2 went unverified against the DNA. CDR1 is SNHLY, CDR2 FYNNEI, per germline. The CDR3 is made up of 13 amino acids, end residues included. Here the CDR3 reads CASSTSGSYEQYF.

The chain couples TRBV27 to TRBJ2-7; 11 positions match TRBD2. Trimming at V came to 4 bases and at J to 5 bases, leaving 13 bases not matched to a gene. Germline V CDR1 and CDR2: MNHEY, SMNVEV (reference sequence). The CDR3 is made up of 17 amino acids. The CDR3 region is CASSSLAPLAGGDEQYF. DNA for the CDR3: TGTGCCAGCAGTTCGTTAGCCCCCCTAGCGGGGGGTGACGAGCAGTACTTC.

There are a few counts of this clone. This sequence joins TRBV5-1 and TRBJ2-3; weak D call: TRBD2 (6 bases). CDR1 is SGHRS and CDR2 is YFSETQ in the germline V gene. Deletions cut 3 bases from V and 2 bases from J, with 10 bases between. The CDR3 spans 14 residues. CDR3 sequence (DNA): TGCGCCAGCAGCTGGACTACAACCACAGATACGCAGTATTTT. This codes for CASSWTTTTDTQYF.

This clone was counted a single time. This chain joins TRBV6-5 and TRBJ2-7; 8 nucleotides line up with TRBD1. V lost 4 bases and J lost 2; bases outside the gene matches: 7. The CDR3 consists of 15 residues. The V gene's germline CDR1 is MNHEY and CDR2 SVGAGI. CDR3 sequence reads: CASSSPGQEAYEQYF. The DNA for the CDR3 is TGTGCCAGCAGTTCCCCGGGACAGGAAGCCTACGAGCAGTACTTC.

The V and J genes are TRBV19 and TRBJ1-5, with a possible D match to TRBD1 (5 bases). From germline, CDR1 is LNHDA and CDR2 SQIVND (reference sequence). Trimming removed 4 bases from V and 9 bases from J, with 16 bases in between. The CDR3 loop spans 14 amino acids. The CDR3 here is CASSTTGGESPQHF. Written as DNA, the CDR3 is TGTGCCAGTAGTACAACAGGAGGGGAGTCGCCCCAGCATTTT.

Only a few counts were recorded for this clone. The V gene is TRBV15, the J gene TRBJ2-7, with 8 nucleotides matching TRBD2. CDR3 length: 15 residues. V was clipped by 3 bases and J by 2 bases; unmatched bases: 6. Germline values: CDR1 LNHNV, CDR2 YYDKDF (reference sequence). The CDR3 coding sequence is TGTGCCACCAGCAGGTCTAGCGGGCGGACCTACGAGCAGTACTTC. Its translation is CATSRSSGRTYEQYF.

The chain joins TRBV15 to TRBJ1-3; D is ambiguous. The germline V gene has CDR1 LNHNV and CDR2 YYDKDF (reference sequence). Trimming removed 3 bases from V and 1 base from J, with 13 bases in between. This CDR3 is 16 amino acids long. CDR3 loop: CATSSSFGLSGNTIYF. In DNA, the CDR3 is TGTGCCACCAGCAGTTCGTTTGGCCTTTCTGGAAACACCATATATTTT.